Below are 18 T cell receptor beta chains sequenced from a single sample in a study of T cells in Graves' hyperthyroidism and ophthalmopathy. Amplified regions were TCR beta CDR3 sequences from RNA transcripts. An initial round of RT-PCR targeting the TCR CDR3 relied on the HTBI primer set. MiXCR, applied by TCRdb to the multiplex PCR reads, yields one record per CDR3 protein. This repertoire shows under 400,000 distinct CDR3 sequences, 21% found once; its top ten account for around 48%. The sample taken for sequencing was blood. Receptors originate from a woman between 50 and 59 years old with Graves' hyperthyroidism.

This clonotype showed up many times. V usage is TRBV6-1 and J usage is TRBJ1-2; perhaps TRBD1 as D (5 bases). V was shortened by 6 bases and J by 4 bases, with 9 bases between the two germline ends. This CDR3 comprises 12 residues. Germline lookup yields CDR1 MNHNS and CDR2 SASEGT. The CDR3 sequence is CASRGVLYGYTF. The CDR3 coding sequence is TGTGCCAGCAGGGGGGTCCTCTATGGCTACACCTTC.

The chain employs TRBV12-3 or TRBV12-4 and TRBJ2-7, with D possibly being TRBD2 (6 bases). CDR3 length equals 15 residues. V was shortened by 6 bases and J by 1 base, with 16 bases between the two germline ends. The CDR3 DNA reads as TGTGCCAGCAGCGACGGACGGGGGAAATCCTACGAGCAGTACTTC. It codes for CASSDGRGKSYEQYF.

The chain employs TRBV10-3 and TRBJ2-2, with 8 bases matching TRBD2. This CDR3 region has 14 residues. V lost 10 bases and J lost 1; bases outside the gene matches: 5. Per the germline V gene, CDR1 is ENHRY and CDR2 is SYGVKD. Here the CDR3 DNA reads TGTGCCACAAACGGGAGGGGGAACACCGGGGAGCTGTTTTTT. Protein product: CATNGRGNTGELFF.

In this sample, this clonotype turned up a few times. The V gene is TRBV11-3, the J gene TRBJ2-2, with unresolved D. V was clipped by 0 bases and J by 3 bases, with 8 bases between them. Germline loops: CDR1 SGHNT, CDR2 YENEEA. The CDR3 runs 15 residues. The CDR3 loop is CASSLEAGYTGELFF. The CDR3 bases are TGTGCCAGCAGCTTAGAGGCCGGATACACCGGGGAGCTGTTTTTT.

This CDR3 is CSARGPQNIQYF. Here the CDR3 DNA reads TGCAGTGCTAGAGGACCTCAAAACATTCAGTACTTC. The chain links TRBV20-1 to TRBJ2-4; D is ambiguous. Trimming took 1 base from V and 5 from J, leaving 6 bases between them. The germline CDR1 and CDR2 sequences are DFQATT and SNEGSKA (reference sequence). The CDR3 is made up of 12 amino acids.

This clonotype has just a few counts. The gene calls are TRBV29-1 and TRBJ2-7, with D uncertain. Germline CDR1 is SQVTM and CDR2 is ANQGSEA. The length of the CDR3 is 11 residues. Trimming took off 3 bases at V and 5 bases at J, with 8 bases between the two ends. The CDR3 protein is CSVDKGHEQYF. For the CDR3, the DNA is TGCAGCGTTGATAAGGGCCACGAGCAGTACTTC.

The V call is TRBV2, the J call TRBJ2-2; 13 bases map to TRBD2. With V trimmed by 6 bases and J by 0 bases, 4 bases remained unmatched. The CDR3 covers 17 residues. Germline CDR1 SNHLY, CDR2 FYNNEI. The CDR3 sequence is CASRVTSGGANTGELFF. Here the CDR3 DNA reads TGTGCCAGCAGGGTTACTAGCGGGGGGGCGAACACCGGGGAGCTGTTTTTT. Full variable domain (rest looked up from reference TRBV2 and TRBJ2-2): EPEVTQTPSHQVTQMGQEVILRCVPISNHLYFYWYRQILGQKVEFLVSFYNNEISEKSEIFDDQFSVERPDGSNFTLKIRSTKLEDSAMYFCASRVTSGGANTGELFFGEGSRLTVL.

This chain connects TRBV20-1 to TRBJ1-2; unclear D gene. Trimming took off 5 bases at V and 8 bases at J, with 18 bases between the two ends. This CDR3 is built from 13 residues. The germline V gene has CDR1 DFQATT and CDR2 SNEGSKA (reference sequence). The CDR3 here is CSAPGEFQQGYTF. For the CDR3, the DNA is TGCAGTGCTCCGGGCGAGTTTCAGCAAGGCTACACCTTC.

This clonotype was found many times. The V and J genes are TRBV11-3 and TRBJ2-3; D not certain. The ends were cut back, 1 base at V and 0 bases at J, with 8 bases in the middle. The CDR3 has 15 amino acids. Germline values: CDR1 SGHNT, CDR2 YENEEA. CDR3 amino acids: CASSLASYSTDTQYF. CDR3 DNA: TGTGCCAGCAGCTTAGCTTCCTATAGCACAGATACGCAGTATTTT. The full variable domain, rest sourced from reference TRBV11-3 and TRBJ2-3, is EAGVVQSPRYKIIEKKQPVAFWCNPISGHNTLYWYLQNLGQGPELLIRYENEEAVDDSQLPKDRFSAERLKGVDSTLKIQPAELGDSAVYLCASSLASYSTDTQYFGPGTRLTVL.

This clonotype was observed many times. The chain uses TRBV20-1 and TRBJ1-5; D gene uncertain. V gave up 2 bases and J gave up 3 bases, with 8 bases separating them. The CDR3 has 13 residues. Germline loops: CDR1 DFQATT, CDR2 SNEGSKA (reference sequence). In nucleotides, the CDR3 is TGCAGTGCTAGACCGAGTGCCAATCAGCCCCAGCATTTT. Translated, it gives CSARPSANQPQHF.

This clonotype was counted many times. The J gene is TRBJ2-4, the V gene TRBV7-9, with 10 bases lining up with TRBD1. The CDR3 length is 14 residues. Germline V gives CDR1 SEHNR, CDR2 FQNEAQ (reference sequence). V was clipped by 5 bases and J by 4 bases; unmatched bases: 2. CDR3 in DNA: TGTGCCAGCAGCGCGGGACAGGGGAAAAACATTCAGTACTTC. It yields the protein CASSAGQGKNIQYF.

The chain links TRBV20-1 to TRBJ1-5, with TRBD1 identical over 7 bases. V gave up 0 bases and J gave up 1 base; unmatched junction bases: 6. The CDR3 length is 16 residues. Germline-derived CDR1 and CDR2 are DFQATT and SNEGSKA (reference sequence). The CDR3: CSARETGFPSNQPQHF. Here the CDR3 DNA reads TGCAGTGCTAGAGAGACAGGGTTCCCGAGCAATCAGCCCCAGCATTTT.

This clonotype was seen at least ten times. CDR3 protein: CASSLETGESTEAFF. CDR3 bases: TGTGCCAGCAGCTTAGAAACAGGGGAGTCCACTGAAGCTTTCTTT. The chain has TRBV7-9 and TRBJ1-1; TRBD1 agrees at 7 bases. Unmatched junction bases numbered 6, after V lost 1 base and J lost 4 bases. Germline CDR1 SEHNR, CDR2 FQNEAQ (reference sequence). This CDR3 has 15 residues.

This clonotype was detected many times. J is TRBJ2-1 and V is TRBV5-1; TRBD2 matches 9 bases. In germline, CDR1 is SGHRS, CDR2 YFSETQ. V shed 1 base and J 2 bases; nucleotides not matched to a gene: 7. The CDR3 has 17 residues. The CDR3 spells CASSLSPAGGPYNEQFF. CDR3 bases: TGCGCCAGCAGCTTGTCCCCAGCGGGGGGACCCTACAATGAGCAGTTCTTC.

The J gene is TRBJ2-1, the V gene TRBV5-6, with D tentatively TRBD2 (5 bases). The germline V gene has CDR1 SGHDT and CDR2 YYEEEE. Trimming left V 0 bases short and J 7 bases short, with 8 bases between. The CDR3 runs 13 residues. CDR3 coding DNA: TGTGCCAGCAGCTTGGCCTCGGGGAATGAGCAGTTCTTC. Its translation: CASSLASGNEQFF.

This clonotype was observed a few times. This sequence joins TRBV27 and TRBJ2-5; 7 nucleotides line up with TRBD2. This CDR3 is 17 amino acids long. Germline-derived CDR1 and CDR2 are MNHEY and SMNVEV (reference sequence). The V gene end was trimmed by 2 bases and the J gene end by 7 bases; junction bases not matched to a gene: 16. The CDR3 sequence: CASSLSSTGRNIATQYF. The CDR3, as DNA: TGTGCCAGCAGTTTAAGCTCGACCGGGAGGAATATTGCGACCCAGTACTTC.

This clonotype has at least ten counts. This rearrangement joins TRBV18 to TRBJ1-2; D gene ambiguous. The CDR3 covers 13 residues. Trimming took 3 bases from V and 6 from J, leaving 11 bases between them. From germline, CDR1 is KGHSH and CDR2 LQKENI. CDR3 bases: TGTGCCAGCTCACCCTCCCTCCGTGATGGCTACACCTTC. This translates into CASSPSLRDGYTF. Full variable domain (remainder filled in from reference TRBV18 and TRBJ1-2): NAGVMQNPRHLVRRRGQEARLRCSPMKGHSHVYWYRQLPEEGLKFMVYLQKENIIDESGMPKERFSAEFPKEGPSILRIQQVVRGDSAAYFCASSPSLRDGYTFGSGTRLTVV.

This rearrangement joins TRBV12-3 or TRBV12-4 to TRBJ2-7; D gene ambiguous. V was trimmed by 6 bases and J by 2 bases, leaving 11 bases between them. This CDR3 is built from 13 residues. The CDR3 coding sequence is TGTGCCAGCAGGCCCTCCGGAGCCTACGAGCAGTACTTC. Residues: CASRPSGAYEQYF.